The 23 T cell receptor beta chains below all came from one sample that was sequenced in a study of beta chain features in type 1 diabetes. Findings of the study overall: Patients with Type 1 diabetes showed moderately but significantly shorter TCRB CDR3s in all four CD4+ subsets.

No antigen has been assigned to these receptors. Reverse transcription of all isolated RNA meant that expressed TCRB transcripts were sequenced. Clones were sequenced by immunoSEQ multiplex PCR, and TCRdb holds only the in-frame ones, with some missing. The sample shows 300,000 or so clones, roughly 14% of them seen only once. The sample consisted of naive CD4+ T cells from blood. These receptors were obtained from a woman between 18 and 29 years old with type 1 diabetes.

V and J are TRBV9 and TRBJ2-5, with a possible D match to TRBD1 (5 bases). CDR3 length equals 14 residues. From germline, CDR1 is SGDLS and CDR2 YYNGEE. Trimming took off 0 bases at V and 5 bases at J, with 11 bases between the two ends. The CDR3 sequence: CASSVGWGWETQYF. The CDR3 bases are TGTGCCAGCAGCGTAGGTTGGGGCTGGGAGACCCAGTACTTC. Together with reference TRBV9 and TRBJ2-5, the CDR3 gives the full variable domain: DSGVTQTPKHLITATGQRVTLRCSPRSGDLSVYWYQQSLDQGLQFLIQYYNGEERAKGNILERFSAQQFPDLHSELNLSSLELGDSALYFCASSVGWGWETQYFGPGTRLLVL.

The chain links TRBV7-3 to TRBJ2-2; D might be TRBD2 (5 bases). The CDR3 loop spans 17 amino acids. From germline, CDR1 is SGHTA and CDR2 FQGTGA. Trimming stripped 6 bases from V and 6 bases from J, with 23 bases between. CDR3 bases: TGTGCCAGCAGTTACGACCCCGGGATGGTAACATCCGGGGAGCTGTTTTTT. Amino acid sequence: CASSYDPGMVTSGELFF.

In its sample, this clone was seen many times. Other DNA sequences in the same sample also yield this CDR3. The J gene is TRBJ1-1, the V gene TRBV29-1; D may be TRBD1 (5 bases). This CDR3 comprises 13 residues. Trimming removed 6 bases at V and 0 bases at J, with 11 bases between. Germline V gene data show CDR1 as SQVTM and CDR2 as ANQGSEA. The CDR3 protein is CSVEGRMNTEAFF. The CDR3 DNA is TGCAGCGTGGAGGGACGGATGAACACTGAAGCTTTCTTT.

This clone was observed a handful of times. V is TRBV11-2 and J is TRBJ2-7, with 12 bases matching TRBD2. Germline V CDR1 and CDR2: SGHAT, FQNNGV. The V gene end was trimmed by 0 bases and the J gene end by 4 bases; junction bases not matched to a gene: 4. The CDR3 sequence is 16 residues long. The CDR3: CASSLEASGRGYEQYV. CDR3 nucleotide sequence: TGTGCCAGCAGCTTAGAAGCTAGCGGGAGGGGGTACGAGCAGTACGTC.

The chain uses TRBV6-1 and TRBJ2-1; 8 bases match TRBD1. V shed 8 bases and J 0 bases; nucleotides not matched to a gene: 6. CDR1 is MNHNS and CDR2 is SASEGT in the germline V gene. The CDR3 loop spans 15 amino acids. CDR3 in DNA: TGTGCCAGCGAGGGACAGGCGAGCTCCTACAATGAGCAGTTCTTC. This encodes CASEGQASSYNEQFF.

The J gene is TRBJ2-2, the V gene TRBV18, with a possible D match to TRBD2 (5 bases). There are 16 residues in the CDR3. Trimming removed 4 bases from V and 4 bases from J, with 16 bases in between. Germline-derived CDR1 and CDR2 are KGHSH and LQKENI. The CDR3 region has the DNA TGTGCCAGCTCACTTCAGGACTCCATCCTCACCGGGGAGCTGTTTTTT. This translates into CASSLQDSILTGELFF.

Comment on this clone: Distinct nucleotide sequences in the sample also encode this CDR3. The rearrangement uses TRBV30 and TRBJ2-5; maybe TRBD2 (5 bases). V was trimmed by 3 bases and J by 1 base, leaving 12 bases between them. The CDR3 loop spans 14 amino acids. Germline loops: CDR1 GTSNPN, CDR2 SVGIG (reference sequence). CDR3 nucleotides: TGTGCCTGGAGCCCCGGAGGCAGCCAAGAGACCCAGTACTTC. Protein: CAWSPGGSQETQYF.

The rearrangement uses TRBV7-9 and TRBJ2-6; D is ambiguous. The CDR3 runs 17 residues. Germline CDR1 reads SEHNR; CDR2 reads FQNEAQ (reference sequence). Trimming took 3 bases from V and 0 from J, leaving 12 bases between them. CDR3 in DNA: TGTGCCAGCAGCTTTTCCGGGTACCGCTCTGGGGCCAACGTCCTGACTTTC. Translated: CASSFSGYRSGANVLTF.

This clone was observed a single time. The chain employs TRBV11-3 and TRBJ1-1; possibly TRBD1 for D (5 bases). Germline CDR1 is SGHNT and CDR2 is YENEEA. Trimming removed 4 bases at V and 5 bases at J, with 23 bases between. The CDR3 length is 17 residues. In nucleotides, the CDR3 is TGTGCCAGCAGCTCAACAACATTTATGGAGGGGTGGACTGAAGCTTTCTTT. Protein sequence: CASSSTTFMEGWTEAFF.

Written as DNA, the CDR3 is TGTGCCAGCAGTTTACCGTCTTCAATTTTCACCTACGAGCAGTACTTC. It translates to CASSLPSSIFTYEQYF. This chain joins TRBV28 and TRBJ2-5; unclear D gene. The end of the DNA fits TRBJ2-7 better, so the J call may be wrong. The CDR3 is made up of 16 amino acids. Germline V gives CDR1 MDHEN, CDR2 SYDVKM.

V gene TRBV15 combines with J gene TRBJ2-5; a possible D gene is TRBD2 (6 bases). The germline V gene has CDR1 LNHNV and CDR2 YYDKDF (reference sequence). V dropped 1 base and J dropped 2 bases, with 8 bases sitting between them. This CDR3 comprises 14 residues. CDR3 region: CATSRGGGQETQYF. The CDR3, as DNA: TGTGCCACCAGCAGAGGTGGGGGGCAAGAGACCCAGTACTTC.

Comment on this clone: At the DNA level, this CDR3 is encoded by other sequences in the same sample as well. The chain combines TRBV18 with TRBJ2-5; TRBD2 matches 12 bases. This CDR3 has 15 residues. Germline lookup yields CDR1 KGHSH and CDR2 LQKENI. Losses at the gene ends were 0 bases for V and 5 bases for J; bases not matched to a gene: 1. This CDR3 reads CASSPPGLAGETQYF. The CDR3 DNA is TGTGCCAGCTCACCACCCGGACTAGCGGGGGAGACCCAGTACTTC.

This chain joins TRBV28 and TRBJ2-3; 7 bases are a match to TRBD1. Germline V lookup: CDR1 MDHEN, CDR2 SYDVKM. CDR3 size: 15 residues. V was clipped by 7 bases and J by 1 base; unmatched bases: 8. The CDR3: CASTQRDRGTDTQYF. CDR3 in DNA: TGTGCCAGCACACAACGGGACAGAGGCACAGATACGCAGTATTTT.

The chain combines TRBV5-4 with TRBJ2-1, with 9 nucleotides matching TRBD2. The CDR3 contains 16 residues. Germline lookup yields CDR1 SGHNT and CDR2 YYREEE (reference sequence). Trimming cost V 3 bases and J 3 bases; bases outside gene matches: 7. The CDR3: CASSSLAGKGYNEQFF. The DNA of the CDR3 is TGTGCCAGCAGCTCCCTAGCGGGAAAAGGCTACAATGAGCAGTTCTTC.

The V gene is TRBV11-2, the J gene TRBJ2-1; D unresolved. This CDR3 is 14 amino acids long. Germline V gene sequence: CDR1 SGHAT, CDR2 FQNNGV. V lost 2 bases and J 4 bases, leaving 9 bases between the germline ends. CDR3 sequence (DNA): TGTGCCAGCAGCTTATTAACCAGTTACAATGAGCAGTTCTTC. It codes for CASSLLTSYNEQFF.

CDR3 nucleotide sequence: TGTGCCAGCAGTACACAGGAGCGTCAGCCCCAGCATTTT. It codes for CASSTQERQPQHF. J is TRBJ1-5 and V is TRBV2; TRBD1 might be the D (5 bases). V was clipped by 5 bases and J by 6 bases, with 11 bases between them. The CDR3 spans 13 residues. Germline values: CDR1 SNHLY, CDR2 FYNNEI.

The V and J genes are TRBV20-1 and TRBJ2-7; D gene uncertain. The germline V and J ends were trimmed by 3 bases and 5 bases, with 5 bases remaining between them. The CDR3 totals 10 residues. Germline loops: CDR1 DFQATT, CDR2 SNEGSKA (reference sequence). The CDR3 bases are TGCAGTGCTAGGTCGGACGAGCAGTACTTC. Encoded protein: CSARSDEQYF.

This clone was observed a few times. V and J are TRBV6-5 and TRBJ2-2, with 8 bases identical to TRBD2. The ends lost 0 bases at V and 5 bases at J; junction bases unmatched: 5. This CDR3 comprises 16 residues. Germline loops: CDR1 MNHEY, CDR2 SVGAGI. The CDR3 spells CASSYSASGRTGELFF. CDR3 nucleotides: TGTGCCAGCAGTTACTCGGCTAGCGGGCGGACCGGGGAGCTGTTTTTT.

A few counts support this clone. The rearrangement links TRBV4-2 to TRBJ2-1; 8 bases are a match to TRBD2. The V gene's germline CDR1 is LGHNA and CDR2 YNFKEQ. This CDR3 has 15 amino acids. The J segment lost 3 bases and the V segment lost 1 base, leaving 2 bases of the junction unmatched. The CDR3: CASSQGLANYNEQFF. CDR3 in DNA: TGTGCCAGCAGCCAAGGACTAGCGAACTACAATGAGCAGTTCTTC.

The chain combines TRBV5-4 with TRBJ2-1; tentatively, D is TRBD1 (6 bases). The V gene's germline CDR1 is SGHNT and CDR2 YYREEE (reference sequence). With 4 bases removed from V and 5 bases from J, the gap between germline ends came to 10 bases. The CDR3 is made up of 13 amino acids. DNA for the CDR3: TGTGCCAGCAGCGTGGACAGCAACAATGAGCAGTTCTTC. Translation gives CASSVDSNNEQFF. The full variable domain, in which reference TRBV5-4 and TRBJ2-1 provide the parts outside the CDR3, is ETGVTQSPTHLIKTRGQQVTLRCSSQSGHNTVSWYQQALGQGPQFIFQYYREEENGRGNFPPRFSGLQFPNYSSELNVNALELDDSALYLCASSVDSNNEQFFGPGTRLTVL.

The rearrangement joins TRBV12-5 to TRBJ2-3; 10 bases are a match to TRBD2. Germline V gene data show CDR1 as LGHNT and CDR2 as FRNRAP. The CDR3 is 15 amino acids. Trimming at V came to 1 base and at J to 3 bases, leaving 1 base not matched to a gene. The CDR3 loop is CASGLALAGTDTQYF. CDR3 DNA: TGTGCTAGTGGTTTGGCACTAGCGGGGACAGATACGCAGTATTTT.

A few counts support this clone. V gene TRBV2 combines with J gene TRBJ2-2; 9 bases fit TRBD2. Germline CDR1 SNHLY, CDR2 FYNNEI. V lost 7 bases, J lost 6 bases, and 3 bases stayed unmatched. There are 13 residues in the CDR3. The CDR3 protein is CASNSGRAGELFF. The CDR3 coding sequence is TGTGCCAGCAATAGCGGGAGAGCCGGGGAGCTGTTTTTT.

A note on this clone: The same CDR3 can be traced to other DNA sequences in this sample. The chain links TRBV5-1 to TRBJ1-1; the D gene is possibly TRBD1 (6 bases). From germline, CDR1 is SGHRS and CDR2 YFSETQ. CDR3 length: 14 amino acids. Between the trimmed V and J ends, which lost 1 base and 1 base, there was a span of 8 bases. Here the CDR3 reads CASSLRGQNTEAFF. The CDR3 coding sequence is TGCGCCAGCAGCTTGAGGGGACAGAACACTGAAGCTTTCTTT.